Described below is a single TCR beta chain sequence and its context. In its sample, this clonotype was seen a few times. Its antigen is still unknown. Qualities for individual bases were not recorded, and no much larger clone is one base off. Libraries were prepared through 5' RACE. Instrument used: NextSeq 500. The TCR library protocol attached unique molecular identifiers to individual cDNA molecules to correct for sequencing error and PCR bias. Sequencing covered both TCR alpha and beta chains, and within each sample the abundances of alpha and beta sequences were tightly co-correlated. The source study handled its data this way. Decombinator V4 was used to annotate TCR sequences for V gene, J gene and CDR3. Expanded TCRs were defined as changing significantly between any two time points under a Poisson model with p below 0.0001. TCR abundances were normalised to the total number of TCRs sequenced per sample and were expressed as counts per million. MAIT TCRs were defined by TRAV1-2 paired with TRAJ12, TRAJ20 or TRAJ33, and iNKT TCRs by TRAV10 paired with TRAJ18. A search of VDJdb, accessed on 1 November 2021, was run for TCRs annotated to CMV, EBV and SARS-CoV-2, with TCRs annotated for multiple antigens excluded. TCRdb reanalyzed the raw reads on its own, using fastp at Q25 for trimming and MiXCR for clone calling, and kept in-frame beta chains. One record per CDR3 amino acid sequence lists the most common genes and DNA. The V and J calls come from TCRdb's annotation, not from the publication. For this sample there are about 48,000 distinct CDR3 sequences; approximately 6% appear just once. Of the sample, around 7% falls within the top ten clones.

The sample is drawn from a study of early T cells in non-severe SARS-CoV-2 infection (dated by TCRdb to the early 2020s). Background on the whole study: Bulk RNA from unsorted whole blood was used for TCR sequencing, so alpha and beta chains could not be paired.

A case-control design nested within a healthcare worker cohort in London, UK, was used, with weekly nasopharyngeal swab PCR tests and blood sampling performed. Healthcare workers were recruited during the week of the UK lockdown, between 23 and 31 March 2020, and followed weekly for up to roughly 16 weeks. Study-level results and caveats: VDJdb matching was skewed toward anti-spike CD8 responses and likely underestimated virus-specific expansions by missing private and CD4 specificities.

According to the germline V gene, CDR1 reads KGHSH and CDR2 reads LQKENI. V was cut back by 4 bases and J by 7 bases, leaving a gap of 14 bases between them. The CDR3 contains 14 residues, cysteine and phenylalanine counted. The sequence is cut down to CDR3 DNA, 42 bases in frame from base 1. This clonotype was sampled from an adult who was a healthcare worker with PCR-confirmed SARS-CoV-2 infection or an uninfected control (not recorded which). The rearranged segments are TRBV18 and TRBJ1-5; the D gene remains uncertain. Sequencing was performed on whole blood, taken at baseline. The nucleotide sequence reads TGTGCCAGCTCACTCGGGCCGGCGATCCAGCCCCAGCATTTT. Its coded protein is CASSLGPAIQPQHF.